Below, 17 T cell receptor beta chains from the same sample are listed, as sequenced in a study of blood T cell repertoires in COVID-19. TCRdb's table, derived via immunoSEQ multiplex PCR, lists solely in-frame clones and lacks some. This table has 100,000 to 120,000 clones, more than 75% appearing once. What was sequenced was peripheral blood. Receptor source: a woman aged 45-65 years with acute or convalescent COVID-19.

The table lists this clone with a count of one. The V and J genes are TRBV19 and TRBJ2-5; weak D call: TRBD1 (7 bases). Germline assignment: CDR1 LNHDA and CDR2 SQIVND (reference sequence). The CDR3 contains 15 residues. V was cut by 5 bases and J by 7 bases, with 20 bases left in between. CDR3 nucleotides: TGTGCCAGTAGTTCTCGACTAGAGGGGGCAGCGACCCAGTACTTC. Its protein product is CASSSRLEGAATQYF.

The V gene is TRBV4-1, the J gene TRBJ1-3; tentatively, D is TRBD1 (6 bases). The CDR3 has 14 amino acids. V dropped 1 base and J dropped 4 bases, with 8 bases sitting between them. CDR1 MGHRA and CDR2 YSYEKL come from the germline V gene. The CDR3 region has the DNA TGCGCCAGCAGCCAAGGAGACAGGGGAAACACCATATATTTT. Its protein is CASSQGDRGNTIYF.

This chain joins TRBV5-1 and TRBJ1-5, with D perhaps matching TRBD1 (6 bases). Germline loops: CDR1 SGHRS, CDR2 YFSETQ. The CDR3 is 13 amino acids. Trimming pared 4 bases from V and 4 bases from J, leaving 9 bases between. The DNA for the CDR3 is TGCGCCAGCAGCCCACAGGGAAATCAGCCCCAGCATTTT. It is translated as CASSPQGNQPQHF.

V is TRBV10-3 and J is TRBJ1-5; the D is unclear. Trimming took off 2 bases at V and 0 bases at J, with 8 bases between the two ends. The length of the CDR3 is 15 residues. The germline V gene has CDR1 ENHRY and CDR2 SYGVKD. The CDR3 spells CAISEVESSNQPQHF. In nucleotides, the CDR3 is TGTGCCATCAGTGAGGTGGAGAGTAGCAATCAGCCCCAGCATTTT.

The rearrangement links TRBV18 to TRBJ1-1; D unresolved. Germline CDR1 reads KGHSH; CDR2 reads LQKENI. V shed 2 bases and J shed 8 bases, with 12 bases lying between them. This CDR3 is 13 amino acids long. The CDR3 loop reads CASSPSVEGEAFF. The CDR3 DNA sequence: TGTGCCAGCTCACCAAGTGTGGAGGGAGAAGCTTTCTTT.

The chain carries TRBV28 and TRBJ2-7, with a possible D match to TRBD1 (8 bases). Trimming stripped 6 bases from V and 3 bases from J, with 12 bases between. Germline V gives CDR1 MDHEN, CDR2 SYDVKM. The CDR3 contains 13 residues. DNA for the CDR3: TGTGCCAGCAGAACAGGGGGGGGCTACGAGCAGTACTTC. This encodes CASRTGGGYEQYF.

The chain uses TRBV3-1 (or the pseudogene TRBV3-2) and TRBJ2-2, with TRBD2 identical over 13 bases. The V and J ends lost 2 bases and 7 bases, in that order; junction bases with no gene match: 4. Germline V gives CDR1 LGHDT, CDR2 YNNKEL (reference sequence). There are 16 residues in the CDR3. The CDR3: CASSQRLAGGNGELFF. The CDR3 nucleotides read TGTGCCAGCAGCCAACGACTAGCGGGAGGCAACGGGGAGCTGTTTTTT.

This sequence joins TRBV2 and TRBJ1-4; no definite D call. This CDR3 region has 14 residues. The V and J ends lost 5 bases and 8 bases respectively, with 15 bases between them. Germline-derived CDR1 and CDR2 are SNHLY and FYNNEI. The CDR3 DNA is TGTGCCAGCAGTAATCCCTCCTTGCAGGAAAAACTGTTTTTT. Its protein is CASSNPSLQEKLFF.

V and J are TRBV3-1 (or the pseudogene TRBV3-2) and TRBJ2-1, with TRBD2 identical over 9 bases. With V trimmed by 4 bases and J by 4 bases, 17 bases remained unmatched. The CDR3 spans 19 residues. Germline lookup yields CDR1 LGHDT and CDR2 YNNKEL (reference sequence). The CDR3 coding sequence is TGTGCCAGCAGCCCTTCTTCCGGGACTAGCCGGGGGTCTTACAATGAGCAGTTCTTC. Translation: CASSPSSGTSRGSYNEQFF.

The DNA for the CDR3 is TGTGCCAGCAACAACGGGGCCGGGGAGCTGTTTTTT. It yields the protein CASNNGAGELFF. The chain is built from TRBV7-2 and TRBJ2-2, with TRBD2 as a possible D gene (5 bases). The V and J ends lost 7 bases and 6 bases respectively, with 9 bases between them. CDR1 SGHTA and CDR2 FQGNSA come from the germline V gene. CDR3 length: 12 residues.

The CDR3 protein is CASSTLAGGASEQYF. Here the CDR3 DNA reads TGTGCCAGTAGTACCCTAGCGGGAGGGGCCTCCGAGCAGTACTTC. The chain couples TRBV19 to TRBJ2-7, with TRBD2 identical over 12 bases. The CDR3 covers 15 residues. V was pared by 4 bases and J by 6 bases, with 7 bases of the junction left unmatched. CDR1 and CDR2 from the germline V gene are LNHDA and SQIVND (reference sequence).

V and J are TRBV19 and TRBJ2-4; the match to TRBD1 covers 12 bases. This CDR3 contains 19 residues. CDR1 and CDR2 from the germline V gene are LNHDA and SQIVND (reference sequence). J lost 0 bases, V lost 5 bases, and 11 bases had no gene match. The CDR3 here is CASSGPGQGAKEAKNIQYF. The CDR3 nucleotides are TGTGCCAGTAGTGGACCGGGACAGGGGGCGAAGGAAGCCAAAAACATTCAGTACTTC.

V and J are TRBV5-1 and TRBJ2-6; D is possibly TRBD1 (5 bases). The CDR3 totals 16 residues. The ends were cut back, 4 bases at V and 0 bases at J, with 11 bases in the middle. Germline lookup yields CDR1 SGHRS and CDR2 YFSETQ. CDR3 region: CASSKTESSGANVLTF. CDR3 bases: TGCGCCAGCAGCAAGACAGAGAGCTCTGGGGCCAACGTCCTGACTTTC.

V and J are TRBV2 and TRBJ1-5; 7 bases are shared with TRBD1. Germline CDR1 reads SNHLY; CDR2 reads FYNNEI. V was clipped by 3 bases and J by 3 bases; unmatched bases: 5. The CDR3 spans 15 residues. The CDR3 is CASSEQGVDNQPQHF. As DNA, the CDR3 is TGTGCCAGCAGTGAGCAGGGGGTAGACAATCAGCCCCAGCATTTT. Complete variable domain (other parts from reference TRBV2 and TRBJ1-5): EPEVTQTPSHQVTQMGQEVILRCVPISNHLYFYWYRQILGQKVEFLVSFYNNEISEKSEIFDDQFSVERPDGSNFTLKIRSTKLEDSAMYFCASSEQGVDNQPQHFGDGTRLSIL.

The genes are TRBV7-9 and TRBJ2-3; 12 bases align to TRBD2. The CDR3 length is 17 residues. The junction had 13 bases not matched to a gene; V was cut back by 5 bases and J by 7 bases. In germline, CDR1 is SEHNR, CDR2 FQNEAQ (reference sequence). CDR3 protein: CASSKSLTSGSVNTQYF. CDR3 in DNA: TGTGCCAGCAGCAAATCCCTGACTAGCGGGAGTGTAAATACGCAGTATTTT.

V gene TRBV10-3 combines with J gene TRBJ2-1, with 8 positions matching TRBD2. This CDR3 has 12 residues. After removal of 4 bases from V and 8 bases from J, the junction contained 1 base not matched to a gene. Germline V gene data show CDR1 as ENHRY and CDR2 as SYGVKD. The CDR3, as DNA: TGTGCCATCAGTGGGACTAGCTATGAGCAGTTCTTC. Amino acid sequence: CAISGTSYEQFF.

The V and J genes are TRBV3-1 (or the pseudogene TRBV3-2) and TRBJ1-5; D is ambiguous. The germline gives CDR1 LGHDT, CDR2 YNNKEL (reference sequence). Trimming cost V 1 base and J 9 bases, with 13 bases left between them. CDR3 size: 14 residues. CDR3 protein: CASSQGDSVRPQHF. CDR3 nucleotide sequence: TGTGCCAGCAGCCAAGGTGACTCGGTTCGGCCCCAGCATTTT.